Sequencing of this T cell receptor (beta chain) was carried out in a study of cytomegalovirus exposure and HLA in healthy donors. General study results and limits: An analysis done earlier found most TCR beta V segments productive about 87% or about 30% of the time. In a later analysis, most CMV-associated TCR beta chains appeared HLA-restricted. Usually a TCR sequence was rare, but some public TCRs were found in many donors.

As concerns this clone: The antigen is not known.

PCR primers comprised 60 Vbeta and 13 Jbeta primers. Data came from immunoSEQ multiplex PCR; TCRdb stores just in-frame clones and leaves some out. The sample records about 130,000 clones, approximately 79% being singletons. This receptor was identified in a man aged 25-40 years in good health and CMV-seronegative. Sequencing was carried out using PBMCs.

The CDR3 DNA is TGCGCCAGCAGCTACCCCGGGTCGGACGAGCAGTACTTC. This codes for CASSYPGSDEQYF. The chain has TRBV5-1 and TRBJ2-7; no clear D. The CDR3 totals 13 residues. Between the trimmed V and J ends, which lost 3 bases and 5 bases, there was a span of 12 bases. In germline, CDR1 is SGHRS, CDR2 YFSETQ. Full variable domain (remainder filled in from reference TRBV5-1 and TRBJ2-7): KAGVTQTPRYLIKTRGQQVTLSCSPISGHRSVSWYQQTPGQGLQFLFEYFSETQRNKGNFPGRFSGRQFSNSRSEMNVSTLELGDSALYLCASSYPGSDEQYFGPGTRLTVT.